One sample yielded the 18 T cell receptor beta chains listed below, sequenced in a study of T cells in Graves' hyperthyroidism and ophthalmopathy. It was RNA transcripts that yielded the amplified TCR beta CDR3 regions. In the first-round RT-PCR of the TCR CDR3, the HTBI primer set was used. Each CDR3 protein is one row after TCRdb ran MiXCR on the multiplex PCR reads. The sample holds roughly 750,000 distinct CDR3 sequences, 15% to 20% seen once. Sequencing used blood. The origin of the receptors is a man aged 18 to 29 with Graves' hyperthyroidism.

In this sample, this clonotype turned up many times. The rearrangement uses TRBV3-1 and TRBJ2-1, with D unclear. The germline V gene encodes CDR1 LGHDT and CDR2 YNNKEL (reference sequence). Trimming stripped 4 bases from V and 0 bases from J, with 10 bases between. The CDR3 extends over 15 amino acids. The CDR3 nucleotides are TGTGCCAGCAGCCCAAGCGTGAGCTCCTACAATGAGCAGTTCTTC. It codes for CASSPSVSSYNEQFF.

This clonotype was recorded at least ten times. The rearrangement uses TRBV28 and TRBJ2-7; no clear D gene. Germline V lookup: CDR1 MDHEN, CDR2 SYDVKM. The CDR3 length is 13 residues. The V end lost 8 bases, the J end lost 3 bases, and 14 bases lay between the germline ends. The CDR3 is CASLSGESYEQYF. The CDR3 DNA follows: TGTGCCAGCCTTAGTGGCGAGAGCTACGAGCAGTACTTC.

Details on this clonotype: A much larger clone differs by one base, so this may be a read error. This chain connects TRBV12-3 or TRBV12-4 to TRBJ2-1, with a weak D call TRBD1 (6 bases). The CDR3 extends over 15 amino acids. CDR3: CASSLWGRSYNEEFF. CDR3 nucleotides: TGTGCCAGCAGTTTATGGGGGCGGTCCTACAATGAGGAGTTCTTC.

This clonotype showed up just a few times. This sequence joins TRBV6-2 or TRBV6-3 and TRBJ2-3, with 13 bases that match TRBD2. Trimming at V came to 7 bases and at J to 0 bases, leaving 10 bases not matched to a gene. The CDR3 is 18 residues long. Germline-derived CDR1 and CDR2 are MNHEY and SVGEGT. CDR3 sequence (DNA): TGTGCCAGCATCGCTTTGCGGGGACTAGCGGGAAGCACAGATACGCAGTATTTT. This sequence encodes CASIALRGLAGSTDTQYF.

At least ten counts were recorded for this clonotype. The V call is TRBV2, the J call TRBJ2-5; 12 nucleotides match TRBD2. The ends lost 7 bases at V and 4 bases at J; junction bases unmatched: 7. The germline V gene has CDR1 SNHLY and CDR2 FYNNEI. CDR3 length: 15 amino acids. CDR3 in amino acids: CASTTSGSGRETQYF. CDR3 bases: TGTGCCAGCACGACTAGCGGGAGTGGAAGAGAGACCCAGTACTTC.

Only a few counts were recorded for this clonotype. This chain connects TRBV7-2 to TRBJ1-6, with a possible D match to TRBD1 (5 bases). The germline V and J ends were trimmed by 2 bases and 8 bases, with 16 bases remaining between them. Germline V gives CDR1 SGHTA, CDR2 FQGNSA. The CDR3 length is 16 residues. The CDR3, as DNA: TGTGCCAGCAGCTTATCCCCGGGGAGGGACCATTCACCCCTCCACTTT. This translates into CASSLSPGRDHSPLHF.

In its sample, this clonotype was seen many times. The genes are TRBV11-2 and TRBJ2-3; maybe TRBD2 (5 bases). The CDR3 loop spans 13 amino acids. V shed 5 bases and J shed 9 bases, with 15 bases lying between them. Looked up from germline, CDR1 is SGHAT and CDR2 is FQNNGV. The CDR3 region is CASSPPDSQTQYF. CDR3 coding DNA: TGTGCCAGCAGCCCCCCGGACTCGCAGACGCAGTATTTT.

There are many counts of this clonotype. This chain connects TRBV30 to TRBJ2-5; D not resolved. Germline V gives CDR1 GTSNPN, CDR2 SVGIG (reference sequence). The CDR3 length is 13 residues. Trimming removed 5 bases at V and 1 base at J, with 11 bases between. CDR3 region: CAWVRVTQETQYF. The CDR3 region has the DNA TGTGCCTGGGTTCGGGTGACCCAAGAGACCCAGTACTTC.

This clonotype appeared many times. J is TRBJ2-5 and V is TRBV28; D is undetermined. Between the trimmed V and J ends, which lost 6 bases and 5 bases, there was a span of 10 bases. The CDR3 has 12 amino acids. Germline V gene data show CDR1 as MDHEN and CDR2 as SYDVKM. The CDR3, as DNA: TGTGCCAGCAGCCTGCCGCAGGAGACCCAGTACTTC. Translation: CASSLPQETQYF.

To note about this clonotype: A much larger clone lies one base from this, so it may be a read error. The V gene is TRBV11-2, the J gene TRBJ2-7; no reliable D call. The CDR3 consists of 14 residues. From germline, CDR1 is SGHAT and CDR2 FQNNGV. The CDR3 region has the DNA TGTGCCAGCAGCCAGGACGCAAACTCCTACAAGCAGTACTTC. It yields the protein CASSQDANSYKQYF.

This clonotype has at least ten counts. V usage is TRBV20-1 and J usage is TRBJ2-7; D gene ambiguous. V was shortened by 5 bases and J by 6 bases, with 8 bases between the two germline ends. The CDR3 consists of 10 residues. Germline values: CDR1 DFQATT, CDR2 SNEGSKA (reference sequence). The CDR3 loop reads CSAPPREQYF. The CDR3 DNA reads TGCAGTGCTCCTCCTCGCGAGCAGTACTTC.

V is TRBV28 and J is TRBJ1-4, with a tentative D call TRBD1 (5 bases). CDR1 is MDHEN, CDR2 SYDVKM, per germline. V lost 6 bases and J lost 5, with 19 bases in between. The CDR3 sequence is 16 residues long. The CDR3 DNA reads as TGTGCCAGCAGAAACAACCTCGGGGGAGAGAATGAAAAACTGTTTTTT. The encoded protein is CASRNNLGGENEKLFF.

This clonotype was detected many times. The chain combines TRBV18 with TRBJ1-1; possibly TRBD1 for D (5 bases). CDR1 KGHSH and CDR2 LQKENI come from the germline V gene. The CDR3 loop spans 13 amino acids. Trimming removed 2 bases at V and 4 bases at J, with 8 bases between. The DNA for the CDR3 is TGTGCCAGCTCACCAGGGGGGAGCACTGAAGCTTTCTTT. Protein product: CASSPGGSTEAFF.

This clonotype was recorded many times. CDR3 nucleotides: TGTGCCTGGAGTGTTTCGGGGGGGGCCTACGAGCAGTACTTC. Its protein is CAWSVSGGAYEQYF. The V gene is TRBV30, the J gene TRBJ2-7, with 8 positions matching TRBD2. The CDR3 consists of 14 residues. Trimming took 0 bases from V and 2 from J; bases not matched to a gene: 3. The germline V gene has CDR1 GTSNPN and CDR2 SVGIG (reference sequence).

This clonotype was found many times. V usage is TRBV28 and J usage is TRBJ2-5; 7 nucleotides align to TRBD1. V trimming: 7 bases; J trimming: 4 bases; junction bases outside the gene matches: 9. CDR3 length: 14 amino acids. The germline V gene encodes CDR1 MDHEN and CDR2 SYDVKM. CDR3 in DNA: TGTGCCAGCACTGGCAGGGGGAGAAGAGAGACCCAGTACTTC. This translates into CASTGRGRRETQYF.

The table lists this clonotype with many counts. The rearrangement links TRBV12-3 or TRBV12-4 to TRBJ1-1; weak D call: TRBD1 (6 bases). This CDR3 spans 14 amino acids. Between the trimmed V and J ends, which lost 4 bases and 3 bases, there was a span of 12 bases. CDR3 sequence reads: CASSYGGRDTEAFF. As DNA, the CDR3 is TGTGCCAGCAGTTACGGGGGGCGGGACACTGAAGCTTTCTTT.

On this clonotype itself: A much larger clone lies one base from this, so it may be a read error. V is TRBV28 and J is TRBJ1-5; TRBD1 aligns across 7 bases. Per the germline V gene, CDR1 is MDHEN and CDR2 is SYDVKM. The CDR3 is 13 amino acids. CDR3 DNA sequence: TGTGCCAGCAGTGCGACAGGGTTGAAACCCCGGCATTTT. This gives the protein CASSATGLKPRHF.

The table lists this clonotype with a few counts. The CDR3 is CASSYRREYEKLFF. The CDR3 region has the DNA TGTGCCAGCAGTTACAGGCGGGAGTATGAAAAACTGTTTTTT. V gene TRBV6-5 combines with J gene TRBJ1-4; D is uncertain. Per the germline V gene, CDR1 is MNHEY and CDR2 is SVGAGI. This CDR3 has 14 amino acids. V shed 2 bases and J shed 6 bases, with 10 bases lying between them.